This T cell receptor (beta chain) was documented in a study of cytomegalovirus exposure and HLA in healthy donors. Germline lookup yields CDR1 SGDLS and CDR2 YYNGEE. The ends lost 3 bases at V and 0 bases at J; junction bases unmatched: 2. CDR3 length: 15 residues. Study results and caveats: Prediction of most subjects' HLA-A and HLA-B alleles by TCR beta sequences was reportedly accurate. The authors later found TCR association rates varying by HLA locus, with DRB1 most and HLA-C fewest.

About this clone itself: Its antigen remains unidentified.

The primer mix had 60 Vbeta and 13 Jbeta primers. The assay was immunoSEQ multiplex PCR, and TCRdb's table has in-frame clones only and misses some. The sample holds under 300,000 clones, approximately 80% seen once. This sequence originates from a woman in her fifties or sixties in good health and CMV-seropositive. V gene TRBV9 combines with J gene TRBJ1-3, with 8 bases identical to TRBD1. The sequenced material came from PBMCs. CDR3: CASSGGTGSGNTIYF. CDR3 nucleotides: TGTGCCAGCAGCGGAGGGACAGGCTCTGGAAACACCATATATTTT.